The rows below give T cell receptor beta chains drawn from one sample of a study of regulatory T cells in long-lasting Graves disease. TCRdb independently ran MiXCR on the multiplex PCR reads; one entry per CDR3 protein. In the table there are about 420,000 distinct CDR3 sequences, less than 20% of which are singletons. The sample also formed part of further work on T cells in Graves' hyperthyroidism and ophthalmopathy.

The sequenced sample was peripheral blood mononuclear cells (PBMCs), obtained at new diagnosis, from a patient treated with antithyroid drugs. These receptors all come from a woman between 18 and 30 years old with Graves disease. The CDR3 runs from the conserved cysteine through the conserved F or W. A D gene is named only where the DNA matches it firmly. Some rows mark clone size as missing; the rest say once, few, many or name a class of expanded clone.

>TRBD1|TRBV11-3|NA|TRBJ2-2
CASSLGAGGWTGELFF
TGTGCCAGCAGCTTAGGGGCAGGGGGCTGGACCGGGGAGCTGTTTTTT
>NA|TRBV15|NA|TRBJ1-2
CATSKGTQGHYGYTF
TGTGCCACCAGCAAAGGGACGCAGGGACACTATGGCTACACCTTC
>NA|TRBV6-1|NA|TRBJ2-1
CASRRQDSSYNEQFF
TGTGCCAGCAGGAGACAGGACTCGTCCTACAATGAGCAGTTCTTC
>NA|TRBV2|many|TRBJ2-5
CATQPGTGETQYF
TGTGCCACCCAACCCGGGACTGGAGAGACCCAGTACTTC
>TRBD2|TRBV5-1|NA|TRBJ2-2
CASRISGGNTGELFF
TGCGCCAGCAGGATCAGCGGGGGGAACACCGGGGAGCTGTTTTTT
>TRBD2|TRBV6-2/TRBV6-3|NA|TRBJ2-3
CASSYSFSGGPVDTQYF
TGTGCCAGCAGTTACTCTTTTTCGGGAGGGCCTGTAGATACGCAGTATTTT
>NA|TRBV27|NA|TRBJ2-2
CASSNQNTGELFF
TGTGCCAGCAGTAATCAGAACACCGGGGAGCTGTTTTTT
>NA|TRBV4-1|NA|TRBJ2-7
CASSPDRTFPEQYF
TGCGCCAGCAGCCCCGATCGTACTTTCCCCGAGCAGTACTTC
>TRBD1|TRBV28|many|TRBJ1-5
CASTGTGGNQPQHF
TGTGCCAGCACCGGGACAGGGGGCAATCAGCCCCAGCATTTT
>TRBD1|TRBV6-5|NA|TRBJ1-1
CASSYAGDSRSAFF
TGTGCCAGCAGTTACGCCGGGGACAGTCGGTCGGCTTTCTTT
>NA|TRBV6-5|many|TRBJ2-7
CASSYSHTTYEQYF
TGTGCCAGCAGTTATTCACACACCACCTACGAGCAGTACTTC